This TCR beta chain was identified during a study of blood T cell repertoires in COVID-19. Study overall: Samples came from the United States, Italy and Spain, spanning acute and convalescent COVID-19. From T cells, B-cell-depleted T cells, or PBMCs came the material, which was cDNA or gDNA.

Trimming pared 1 base from V and 8 bases from J, leaving 12 bases between. CDR1 LGHDT and CDR2 YNNKEL come from the germline V gene (reference sequence). This CDR3 comprises 14 residues. In the study's own analysis: The authors estimated nucleated cell counts from reference gene primer amplification. Generated by immunoSEQ multiplex PCR, the TCRdb table keeps only in-frame clones and is missing some. V, J and clone size were drawn from that table, and D and trimming were deduced from the DNA. The repertoire holds under 200,000 clones, with around 77% as singletons. This chain links TRBV3-1 (or the pseudogene TRBV3-2) with TRBJ2-1; TRBD2 might be the D (6 bases). The clonotype originates from a man in his fifties or sixties with active or convalescent COVID-19. The sample comprised peripheral blood. CDR3 amino acids: CASSQVGVADEQFF. Here the CDR3 DNA reads TGTGCCAGCAGCCAAGTGGGGGTAGCGGATGAGCAGTTCTTC.